One sample yielded the 16 T cell receptor beta chains listed below, sequenced in a study of T cells after posttransplantation cyclophosphamide. Here immunoSEQ multiplex PCR was the method, and the copy in TCRdb shows in-frame clones only, minus some. The sample holds 30,000 to 45,000 clones, and no clone turns up only once. The sequenced sample consisted of PBMCs. These receptors were collected from a girl aged 5-17 years in good health, CMV-negative, and a related stem cell transplant donor.

The chain uses TRBV7-8 and TRBJ2-5, with 7 bases that match TRBD1. From germline, CDR1 is SGHVS and CDR2 FQNEAQ. The J segment lost 5 bases and the V segment lost 4 bases, leaving 7 bases of the junction unmatched. The CDR3 extends over 14 amino acids. CDR3 DNA: TGTGCCAGCAGCTCCCAGACAGGGACGGAGACCCAGTACTTC. It encodes CASSSQTGTETQYF. Filled out from reference TRBV7-8 and TRBJ2-5, the complete variable domain reads GAGVSQSPRYKVAKRGQDVALRCDPISGHVSLFWYQQALGQGPEFLTYFQNEAQLDKSGLPSDRFFAERPEGSVSTLKIQRTQQEDSAVYLCASSSQTGTETQYFGPGTRLLVL.

This clone was counted a few times. V gene TRBV18 combines with J gene TRBJ2-1; TRBD2 agrees at 11 bases. Germline V lookup: CDR1 KGHSH, CDR2 LQKENI. J lost 6 bases, V lost 0 bases, and 1 base had no gene match. The CDR3 is 15 amino acids. The chain's CDR3 is CASSPPTSGGNEQFF. The CDR3 DNA reads TGTGCCAGCTCACCACCCACTAGCGGGGGCAATGAGCAGTTCTTC.

This clone was observed at least ten times. The chain is built from TRBV2 and TRBJ1-2; 8 nucleotides match TRBD1. The trim removed 7 bases at V and 2 bases at J, leaving 6 bases unmatched. Germline-derived CDR1 and CDR2 are SNHLY and FYNNEI. This CDR3 is built from 14 residues. The CDR3 DNA reads TGTGCCAGCACCAGGACAGGGTCGAACTATGGCTACACCTTC. Encoded protein: CASTRTGSNYGYTF.

This clone was seen only a few times. This sequence may be a read error, since a much larger clone differs from it by one base. This chain links TRBV7-3 with TRBJ2-3, with unresolved D. Looked up from germline, CDR1 is SGHTA and CDR2 is FQGTGA. The V end lost 2 bases, the J end lost 2 bases, and 5 bases lay between the germline ends. The CDR3 has 13 amino acids. In DNA form, the CDR3 reads TGTGCCAGCAGCTTATTCCTCACAGATACGCAGTATTTT. Amino acid sequence: CASSLFLTDTQYF.

This clone occurred many times. The V gene is TRBV2, the J gene TRBJ2-2; a weak D match, TRBD1 (6 bases). There are 16 residues in the CDR3. The germline gives CDR1 SNHLY, CDR2 FYNNEI. Trimming took off 7 bases at V and 5 bases at J, with 20 bases between the two ends. CDR3 coding DNA: TGTGCCAGCACCCTACAGGGTGCCCTTAGGACCGGGGAGCTGTTTTTT. Protein: CASTLQGALRTGELFF.

This clone was seen many times. The V and J genes are TRBV6-1 and TRBJ1-5; D uncertain. CDR3 length: 15 residues. V lost 8 bases and J lost 0, with 14 bases in between. Germline V gives CDR1 MNHNS, CDR2 SASEGT. The CDR3 sequence is CASARRDDSNQPQHF. DNA for the CDR3: TGTGCCAGCGCTCGGAGGGATGATAGCAATCAGCCCCAGCATTTT.

The chain recombines TRBV11-2 with TRBJ2-3, with 12 bases aligning to TRBD2. Trimming took 5 bases from V and 4 from J; bases not matched to a gene: 16. Germline-derived CDR1 and CDR2 are SGHAT and FQNNGV. CDR3 length equals 19 residues. The CDR3 DNA sequence: TGTGCCAGCAGCCTGAACTTACGACTAGCGGGAGTGATTTCAGATACGCAGTATTTT. Its translation: CASSLNLRLAGVISDTQYF.

This clone has just a few counts. The chain employs TRBV7-3 and TRBJ2-7, with D perhaps TRBD2 (5 bases). Germline V CDR1 and CDR2: SGHTA, FQGTGA. The CDR3 spans 16 residues. The V end was cut by 3 bases, the J end by 3 bases, with 18 bases between. The CDR3 region has the DNA TGTGCCAGCAGCTTCCCCCGGCCTAGAGCGGACTACGAGCAGTACTTC. Amino acids: CASSFPRPRADYEQYF.

This clone was detected a few times. The chain employs TRBV6-5 and TRBJ2-1; TRBD2 agrees at 8 bases. Per the germline V gene, CDR1 is MNHEY and CDR2 is SVGAGI. With 5 bases clipped from V and 3 bases from J, the junction kept 6 bases outside the gene matches. This CDR3 has 15 residues. The DNA for the CDR3 is TGTGCCAGCAGTCGGGGGCGGGGGGTCTACAATGAGCAGTTCTTC. Translation gives CASSRGRGVYNEQFF.

This clone was counted a few times. The chain employs TRBV5-1 and TRBJ2-7; D is possibly TRBD2 (6 bases). The CDR3 has 13 residues. Germline V gives CDR1 SGHRS, CDR2 YFSETQ. The ends were cut back, 7 bases at V and 1 base at J, with 12 bases in the middle. The DNA of the CDR3 is TGCGCCAGCCGCCGGGCGGGATCCTACGAGCAGTACTTC. Its protein product is CASRRAGSYEQYF.

The chain employs TRBV27 and TRBJ1-5; D is unclear. CDR1 and CDR2 (germline): MNHEY, SMNVEV (reference sequence). V lost 4 bases and J 8 bases, leaving 12 bases between the germline ends. CDR3 length: 13 residues. DNA for the CDR3: TGTGCCAGCAGTTCGACACGCGTTGAGCCCCAGCATTTT. Amino acids: CASSSTRVEPQHF.

The rearrangement uses TRBV5-1 and TRBJ2-3; D is uncertain. Trimming took off 1 base at V and 6 bases at J, with 12 bases between the two ends. CDR1 and CDR2 (germline): SGHRS, YFSETQ. CDR3 size: 14 residues. The CDR3 reads CASSLFATHDTQYF. The CDR3 DNA is TGCGCCAGCAGCTTGTTCGCTACCCACGATACGCAGTATTTT. The full variable domain, completed using reference TRBV5-1 and TRBJ2-3, is KAGVTQTPRYLIKTRGQQVTLSCSPISGHRSVSWYQQTPGQGLQFLFEYFSETQRNKGNFPGRFSGRQFSNSRSEMNVSTLELGDSALYLCASSLFATHDTQYFGPGTRLTVL.

This clone was observed a handful of times. This chain connects TRBV30 to TRBJ2-1, with 7 bases matching TRBD1. Germline V gene lookup returns CDR1 GTSNPN and CDR2 SVGIG (reference sequence). This CDR3 region has 15 residues. V lost 1 base to trimming and J lost 8 bases; unmatched junction nucleotides: 11. The CDR3, as DNA: TGTGCCTGGAGTGCGACAGGGCAAGAGGCGGATGAGCAGTTCTTC. As protein: CAWSATGQEADEQFF.

This clone was seen ten or more times. J is TRBJ2-7 and V is TRBV9, with 7 bases identical to TRBD2. Germline V gives CDR1 SGDLS, CDR2 YYNGEE. The CDR3 sequence is 15 residues long. V lost 3 bases to trimming and J lost 1 base; unmatched junction nucleotides: 7. Written as DNA, the CDR3 is TGTGCCAGCAGCGCCGGTTACGGGGGGTCCTACGAGCAGTACTTC. Protein product: CASSAGYGGSYEQYF.

This clone was detected ten times or more. The V gene is TRBV4-2, the J gene TRBJ1-3; D gene unclear. CDR1 is LGHNA, CDR2 YNFKEQ, per germline. V lost 1 base to trimming and J lost 1 base, with 5 bases between them. CDR3 size: 14 residues. In nucleotides, the CDR3 is TGTGCCAGCAGCCAAGGGAGATCTGGAAACACCATATATTTT. The encoded protein is CASSQGRSGNTIYF.

This clone was picked up many times. V gene TRBV27 combines with J gene TRBJ2-6, with TRBD2 identical over 12 bases. Germline V gene lookup returns CDR1 MNHEY and CDR2 SMNVEV (reference sequence). V was clipped by 6 bases and J by 4 bases; unmatched bases: 10. The CDR3 spans 18 residues. The CDR3 reads CASRPLAGGFGGANVLTF. The CDR3 DNA reads as TGTGCCAGCAGGCCACTAGCGGGGGGCTTCGGCGGGGCCAACGTCCTGACTTTC.